The 24 T cell receptor beta chains below all came from one sample that was sequenced in a study of cytomegalovirus exposure and HLA in healthy donors. A multiplex PCR was run with 60 Vbeta primers and 13 Jbeta primers. Profiled with immunoSEQ multiplex PCR; TCRdb holds only in-frame clones, not every one. The sample carries some 79,000 clones, 63% recorded once. Sequencing was carried out using PBMCs. These receptors all stem from a woman in her thirties or forties in good health and CMV-seropositive.

The V call is TRBV6-1, the J call TRBJ1-4; D is unclear. This CDR3 spans 16 amino acids. Per germline, CDR1 MNHNS and CDR2 SASEGT. The V gene lost 2 bases and the J gene lost 1 base, with 11 bases spanning the gap. The CDR3, as DNA: TGTGCCAGCAGTGAACGTGCCCGGGGAACTAATGAAAAACTGTTTTTT. Its translation is CASSERARGTNEKLFF.

V is TRBV7-2 and J is TRBJ2-7; possibly TRBD1 for D (5 bases). CDR3 length: 15 amino acids. Germline V gene data show CDR1 as SGHTA and CDR2 as FQGNSA. The V end was cut by 1 base, the J end by 2 bases, with 12 bases between. CDR3 sequence reads: CASSLGQPAAYEQYF. CDR3 DNA: TGTGCCAGCAGCTTAGGACAGCCGGCTGCCTACGAGCAGTACTTC.

The chain joins TRBV4-1 to TRBJ2-1, with 8 bases fitting TRBD2. The V gene end was trimmed by 0 bases and the J gene end by 7 bases; junction bases not matched to a gene: 5. CDR3 length: 15 residues. The V gene's germline CDR1 is MGHRA and CDR2 YSYEKL. The DNA for the CDR3 is TGCGCCAGCAGCCAAGATCACGGGAGGGGGAATGAGCAGTTCTTC. This gives the protein CASSQDHGRGNEQFF.

V and J are TRBV4-3 and TRBJ2-3; 7 positions agree with TRBD2. CDR1 and CDR2 (germline): LGHNA, YSLEER. CDR3 length: 16 amino acids. Losses at the gene ends were 0 bases for V and 4 bases for J; bases not matched to a gene: 7. The CDR3 nucleotides read TGCGCCAGCAGCCAAGATCGGGCTAGCGGAGCAGATACGCAGTATTTT. Translation gives CASSQDRASGADTQYF.

Here the CDR3 DNA reads TGTGCCAGCAGCGTAGGTCCTAGCGGGAGGGGGCGTGAGCAGTTCTTC. This codes for CASSVGPSGRGREQFF. V usage is TRBV9 and J usage is TRBJ2-1, with 12 bases aligning to TRBD2. With V trimmed by 0 bases and J by 9 bases, 7 bases remained unmatched. Germline CDR1 is SGDLS and CDR2 is YYNGEE. The CDR3 length is 16 residues.

This chain connects TRBV7-3 to TRBJ1-1, with a possible D match to TRBD1 (5 bases). V lost 5 bases and J 4 bases, leaving 14 bases between the germline ends. The CDR3 runs 14 residues. Germline CDR1 and CDR2: SGHTA and FQGTGA. DNA of the CDR3: TGTGCCAGCAGCCCGAGCGGGGGTGGCACTGAAGCTTTCTTT. This encodes CASSPSGGGTEAFF.

This sequence joins TRBV5-1 and TRBJ1-1, with 8 bases matching TRBD1. The CDR3 length is 16 residues. Germline V CDR1 and CDR2: SGHRS, YFSETQ. The junction had 11 bases not matched to a gene; V was cut back by 4 bases and J by 3 bases. The CDR3 reads CASSPAGMDRDTEAFF. The CDR3 region has the DNA TGCGCCAGCAGCCCTGCTGGGATGGACAGGGACACTGAAGCTTTCTTT.

The CDR3 loop is CATLGGLSRDEQYF. The CDR3 DNA sequence: TGTGCCACCTTGGGGGGACTATCTCGGGACGAGCAGTACTTC. This sequence joins TRBV10-3 and TRBJ2-7, with 7 bases matching TRBD2. The germline V gene has CDR1 ENHRY and CDR2 SYGVKD. V was pared by 10 bases and J by 5 bases, with 14 bases of the junction left unmatched. The CDR3 extends over 14 amino acids.

This clone was observed a handful of times. The CDR3 region is CASSYSTTGTYEQYF. CDR3 coding DNA: TGTGCCAGCAGTTACTCTACTACAGGGACCTACGAGCAGTACTTC. V is TRBV6-5 and J is TRBJ2-7, with D possibly TRBD1 on 6 matching bases. The V gene lost 0 bases and the J gene lost 2 bases, with 11 bases spanning the gap. The germline V gene encodes CDR1 MNHEY and CDR2 SVGAGI. This CDR3 is built from 15 residues.

The rearrangement links TRBV15 to TRBJ1-2; no clear D gene. Germline V CDR1 and CDR2: LNHNV, YYDKDF (reference sequence). The germline V and J ends were trimmed by 1 base and 4 bases, with 13 bases remaining between them. There are 15 residues in the CDR3. CDR3 DNA sequence: TGTGCCACCAGCAGAGGATTCCAGATGGTCTATGGCTACACCTTC. Encoded protein: CATSRGFQMVYGYTF.

CDR3 loop: CASSPRSGTGDTQYF. The CDR3 DNA reads TGCGCCAGCAGCCCTCGGAGCGGGACGGGTGATACGCAGTATTTT. This sequence joins TRBV4-3 and TRBJ2-3; 7 bases are a match to TRBD2. CDR3 length equals 15 residues. V trimming: 4 bases; J trimming: 6 bases; junction bases outside the gene matches: 10. Germline CDR1 LGHNA, CDR2 YSLEER.

The chain combines TRBV7-2 with TRBJ2-7; TRBD1 matches 7 bases. This CDR3 comprises 14 residues. With 5 bases clipped from V and 3 bases from J, the junction kept 7 bases outside the gene matches. Germline CDR1 SGHTA, CDR2 FQGNSA. In DNA, the CDR3 is TGTGCCAGCAGCCAAAACGCAGGGGGCTACGAGCAGTACTTC. This sequence encodes CASSQNAGGYEQYF.

A few counts support this clone. This sequence joins TRBV27 and TRBJ2-5; D is uncertain. Trimming stripped 4 bases from V and 3 bases from J, with 9 bases between. From germline, CDR1 is MNHEY and CDR2 SMNVEV (reference sequence). The CDR3 consists of 13 residues. The DNA for the CDR3 is TGTGCCAGCAGTTCCCACAGAGAAGAGACCCAGTACTTC. This translates into CASSSHREETQYF.

This chain joins TRBV4-3 and TRBJ2-2; D remains unclear. The CDR3 is 14 residues long. Trimming stripped 1 base from V and 1 base from J, with 4 bases between. Per the germline V gene, CDR1 is LGHNA and CDR2 is YSLEER. The DNA for the CDR3 is TGCGCCAGCAGCCAAGTCCTGAACACCGGGGAGCTGTTTTTT. Amino acids: CASSQVLNTGELFF.

The chain has TRBV6-6 and TRBJ1-5; 7 nucleotides align to TRBD1. V was pared by 2 bases and J by 7 bases, with 5 bases of the junction left unmatched. Germline V gene lookup returns CDR1 MNHNY and CDR2 SVGAGI (reference sequence). The CDR3 has 14 residues. The CDR3 sequence is CASSYAAGGQPQHF. In DNA form, the CDR3 reads TGTGCCAGCAGTTACGCGGCAGGGGGGCAGCCCCAGCATTTT.

The V gene is TRBV28, the J gene TRBJ1-2; 9 nucleotides agree with TRBD1. V was clipped by 8 bases and J by 4 bases; unmatched bases: 11. The CDR3 consists of 15 residues. The germline V gene encodes CDR1 MDHEN and CDR2 SYDVKM. The CDR3, as DNA: TGTGCCAGCGGTTCCCGGGACAGGGTTTCCTATGGCTACACCTTC. It encodes CASGSRDRVSYGYTF.

This clone was seen a few times. The CDR3 is CASSLFRVGTNTEAFF. The CDR3 DNA sequence: TGTGCCAGCAGCTTATTCAGGGTCGGAACGAACACTGAAGCTTTCTTT. V usage is TRBV7-8 and J usage is TRBJ1-1; D is perhaps TRBD1 (5 bases). V lost 2 bases, J lost 1 base, and 14 bases lay in between. The CDR3 has 16 residues. Germline V gives CDR1 SGHVS, CDR2 FQNEAQ. Complete variable domain (other parts from reference TRBV7-8 and TRBJ1-1): GAGVSQSPRYKVAKRGQDVALRCDPISGHVSLFWYQQALGQGPEFLTYFQNEAQLDKSGLPSDRFFAERPEGSVSTLKIQRTQQEDSAVYLCASSLFRVGTNTEAFFGQGTRLTVV.

DNA for the CDR3: TGTGCCAGCAGCCTCTACGGGGATCAGTTCTTC. The encoded protein is CASSLYGDQFF. The chain employs TRBV7-6 and TRBJ2-1, with D tentatively TRBD2 (5 bases). V gave up 5 bases and J gave up 13 bases, with 12 bases separating them. The CDR3 spans 11 residues. Germline CDR1 and CDR2: SGHVS and FNYEAQ.

The DNA of the CDR3 is TGTGCCAGCAGCTTGCCGGGACAGAGCTACAATGAGCAGTTCTTC. Translating gives CASSLPGQSYNEQFF. The chain couples TRBV7-9 to TRBJ2-1, with TRBD1 identical over 7 bases. This CDR3 contains 15 residues. Germline V gives CDR1 SEHNR, CDR2 FQNEAQ (reference sequence). V shed 3 bases, J shed 3 bases, and the junction held 5 bases outside the gene matches.

The chain employs TRBV21-1 and TRBJ2-2; the listed D gene, TRBD2, was not tested against the DNA. TRBV21-1 is shown as a pseudogene. This CDR3 has 19 amino acids. The CDR3: CASSKNGAFGTSATGELFF. In DNA form, the CDR3 reads TGTGCCAGCAGCAAAAACGGGGCGTTCGGGACTAGCGCGACCGGGGAGCTGTTTTTT.

This sequence joins TRBV5-1 and TRBJ2-5; 9 bases are shared with TRBD2. The J call may not be correct, given that the DNA end is closer to TRBJ2-7. The CDR3 runs to 15 residues. Per the germline V gene, CDR1 is SGHRS and CDR2 is YFSETQ. CDR3 amino acids: CASSLGLAVSYEQYF. CDR3 in DNA: TGCGCCAGCAGCTTGGGACTAGCGGTCTCCTACGAGCAGTACTTC.

This clone has just a few counts. CDR3 loop: CASSPPHDRGRDTQYF. The CDR3 DNA is TGTGCCAGCAGCCCACCCCATGACAGGGGGCGGGATACGCAGTATTTT. The chain recombines TRBV7-9 with TRBJ2-3; 10 positions match TRBD1. Trimming cost V 5 bases and J 6 bases; bases outside gene matches: 11. Germline V lookup: CDR1 SEHNR, CDR2 FQNEAQ (reference sequence). There are 16 residues in the CDR3.

This chain joins TRBV15 and TRBJ2-7; the match to TRBD1 covers 8 bases. Germline loops: CDR1 LNHNV, CDR2 YYDKDF (reference sequence). This CDR3 region has 13 residues. V shed 6 bases and J 6 bases; nucleotides not matched to a gene: 7. CDR3 residues: CATSYRGYGEQYF. The CDR3 DNA follows: TGTGCCACCAGTTACAGGGGGTACGGCGAGCAGTACTTC.

This clone showed up just a few times. This sequence joins TRBV5-4 and TRBJ1-4, with 7 bases matching TRBD1. Per the germline V gene, CDR1 is SGHNT and CDR2 is YYREEE (reference sequence). CDR3 length: 14 amino acids. Losses at the gene ends were 4 bases for V and 8 bases for J; bases not matched to a gene: 8. This CDR3 reads CASSQGQQTEKLFF. DNA of the CDR3: TGTGCCAGCAGCCAGGGACAGCAGACAGAAAAACTGTTTTTT.